These 4 T cell receptor beta chains were sequenced from one sample in a study of shared clonotypes between healthy human individuals. Clones were read by immunoSEQ multiplex PCR, and TCRdb kept only the in-frame ones, dropping some. The table lists approximately 2,000,000 clones, roughly 93% of them singletons. Terminally differentiated effector memory CD45RA+ cells were excluded by CCR7 positive selection of CD45RO-negative cells. The sequenced material came from naive CD8+ T cells from PBMCs. These receptors originate from a man younger than 35 in good health. Some clones in this sample may be carry-over from other donors' samples.

V usage is TRBV27 and J usage is TRBJ1-2; a weak D match, TRBD1 (6 bases). Germline-derived CDR1 and CDR2 are MNHEY and SMNVEV (reference sequence). V was pared by 6 bases and J by 6 bases, with 14 bases between. The CDR3 is 13 amino acids. Written as DNA, the CDR3 is TGTGCCAGCAGCCCCCCAGGGGAGGATGGCTACACCTTC. This translates into CASSPPGEDGYTF.

This chain connects TRBV14 to TRBJ2-7; D assignment may be TRBD1 or TRBD2 (5 bases each). CDR3 length: 15 residues. The V and J ends lost 0 bases and 1 base respectively, with 10 bases between them. CDR1 is SGHDN and CDR2 is FVKESK in the germline V gene. CDR3 amino acids: CASSQEGWGSYEQYF. CDR3 nucleotides: TGTGCCAGCAGCCAAGAGGGTTGGGGGTCCTACGAGCAGTACTTC.

The gene calls are TRBV6-5 and TRBJ1-1; D is undetermined. V lost 5 bases and J 7 bases, leaving 17 bases between the germline ends. CDR3 length equals 14 residues. Germline CDR1 reads MNHEY; CDR2 reads SVGAGI. The CDR3 here is CASSIGSWTNEAFF. The CDR3 nucleotides are TGTGCCAGCAGTATTGGGTCCTGGACGAATGAAGCTTTCTTT.

V gene TRBV2 combines with J gene TRBJ2-2; D not certain. There are 15 residues in the CDR3. CDR1 is SNHLY, CDR2 FYNNEI, per germline. Trimming cost V 7 bases and J 1 base, with 13 bases left between them. The CDR3 region has the DNA TGTGCCAGCACCCGCCCCCCCCAGAACACCGGGGAGCTGTTTTTT. Translating it yields CASTRPPQNTGELFF.